Listed here is a single TCR beta chain. Trimming left V 6 bases short and J 7 bases short, with 13 bases between. The CDR3 covers 13 residues. Looked up from germline, CDR1 is MDHEN and CDR2 is SYDVKM. Sequencing used immunoSEQ multiplex PCR; TCRdb keeps in-frame clones, though not all of them. The data show over a million clones, about three quarters seen once. Donors were healthy HIV-negative adults without recently reported acute infections or vaccinations. The data were taken from a study of shared clonotypes between healthy human individuals. The source is a man in his late teens or twenties in good health. The material sequenced was memory CD4+ T cells sorted from blood. Subset: CD45RA-negative fraction. V gene TRBV28 combines with J gene TRBJ2-1, with D possibly being TRBD1 or TRBD2 (5 bases each). The CDR3 sequence: CASSIGTRNEQFF. For the CDR3, the DNA is TGTGCCAGCAGCATCGGGACGAGGAATGAGCAGTTCTTC.